This is a list of T cell receptor beta chains from one sample in a study of control samples from healthy donors and cancer patients. TCRdb keeps only in-frame clones here, not all; method: immunoSEQ multiplex PCR. The data show some 130,000 clones, with 88% seen just once and around 10% held by the top ten. Sequencing was done on a sample of blood. These receptor sequences come from a woman aged 25 to 39 in good health. The conserved cysteine and the conserved F or W are not part of the CDR3 here. The D gene is left open where the match is weak. Expanded clones get a size class; other rows say once, few or many, or leave the size out.

CDR3 protein: ASSLSPGNSEQY
clone size: .
V gene: TRBV3-1/TRBV3-2
D gene: .
J gene: TRBJ2-7

CDR3 protein: ASSVGQGAYEQY
clone size: .
V gene: TRBV9
D gene: TRBD1
J gene: TRBJ2-7

CDR3 protein: ASSPRTKGGEQY
clone size: .
V gene: TRBV9
D gene: .
J gene: TRBJ2-7

CDR3 protein: ASSLGPVNYGYT
clone size: .
V gene: TRBV7-2
D gene: .
J gene: TRBJ1-2

CDR3 protein: ASSPGKLAGSGETQY
clone size: .
V gene: TRBV5-4
D gene: .
J gene: TRBJ2-5

CDR3 protein: ASSPAFAAPGELF
clone size: .
V gene: TRBV9
D gene: .
J gene: TRBJ2-2

CDR3 protein: ASSLTGGTYEQY
clone size: .
V gene: TRBV5-1
D gene: .
J gene: TRBJ2-7

CDR3 protein: ASSPQLFTDTQY
clone size: .
V gene: TRBV11-1
D gene: .
J gene: TRBJ2-3

CDR3 protein: ASSLSGIYGYT
clone size: .
V gene: TRBV5-1
D gene: .
J gene: TRBJ1-2

CDR3 protein: ASSDLLDPQSRELF
clone size: .
V gene: TRBV30
D gene: .
J gene: TRBJ2-2

CDR3 protein: ASSPDPRYPEAF
clone size: .
V gene: TRBV27
D gene: .
J gene: TRBJ1-1

CDR3 protein: AGREIRTSEQY
clone size: .
V gene: TRBV10-1
D gene: .
J gene: TRBJ2-7

CDR3 protein: ASSQELYEQY
clone size: .
V gene: TRBV3-1/TRBV3-2
D gene: .
J gene: TRBJ2-7

CDR3 protein: SAGQGNGYT
clone size: .
V gene: TRBV20-1
D gene: TRBD1
J gene: TRBJ1-2

CDR3 protein: ASSLTSGGVGGEQF
clone size: .
V gene: TRBV5-1
D gene: TRBD2
J gene: TRBJ2-1

CDR3 protein: AISDPDSGEVAQY
clone size: .
V gene: TRBV10-3
D gene: .
J gene: TRBJ2-5

CDR3 protein: AWGSPGDRGSYEQY
clone size: .
V gene: TRBV30
D gene: TRBD1
J gene: TRBJ2-7

CDR3 protein: ASSPSGENNSPLH
clone size: .
V gene: TRBV5-1
D gene: .
J gene: TRBJ1-6

CDR3 protein: ASSLQDRTTEAF
clone size: .
V gene: TRBV5-4
D gene: .
J gene: TRBJ1-1

CDR3 protein: ASSLTPEYGYT
clone size: .
V gene: TRBV12-3/TRBV12-4
D gene: .
J gene: TRBJ1-2

CDR3 protein: ASSPTSGRTREQY
clone size: .
V gene: TRBV9
D gene: TRBD2
J gene: TRBJ2-7

CDR3 protein: ASSRNRGVEEKLF
clone size: .
V gene: TRBV6-5
D gene: TRBD1
J gene: TRBJ1-4

CDR3 protein: AWSLGGGQETQY
clone size: .
V gene: TRBV30
D gene: TRBD2
J gene: TRBJ2-5

CDR3 protein: ASSQGYLAKNIQY
clone size: once
V gene: TRBV14
D gene: .
J gene: TRBJ2-4

CDR3 protein: ASSLGQGNTEAF
clone size: .
V gene: TRBV7-2
D gene: TRBD1
J gene: TRBJ1-1

CDR3 protein: ASTLKGGGTEAF
clone size: .
V gene: TRBV19
D gene: .
J gene: TRBJ1-1

CDR3 protein: ATSVDGNQPQH
clone size: .
V gene: TRBV24-1
D gene: .
J gene: TRBJ1-5

CDR3 protein: ASSQEAARAFRGNEQF
clone size: .
V gene: TRBV4-2
D gene: .
J gene: TRBJ2-1

CDR3 protein: ASSRRDDGQQPQH
clone size: .
V gene: TRBV19
D gene: .
J gene: TRBJ1-5

CDR3 protein: ASSLHDRGWYTEAF
clone size: .
V gene: TRBV5-1
D gene: .
J gene: TRBJ1-1

CDR3 protein: ASSPGVIEQY
clone size: .
V gene: TRBV7-8
D gene: .
J gene: TRBJ2-7

CDR3 protein: ASSQDSGLSYEQY
clone size: .
V gene: TRBV3-1/TRBV3-2
D gene: .
J gene: TRBJ2-7

CDR3 protein: ASSLEPRREQF
clone size: .
V gene: TRBV11-2
D gene: .
J gene: TRBJ2-1

CDR3 protein: ASRNPSGVSYEQY
clone size: once
V gene: TRBV6-5
D gene: TRBD2
J gene: TRBJ2-7

CDR3 protein: ASSHFSGRGADTGELF
clone size: .
V gene: TRBV3-1/TRBV3-2
D gene: TRBD2
J gene: TRBJ2-2

CDR3 protein: ASSQELTPNSPLH
clone size: .
V gene: TRBV4-1
D gene: .
J gene: TRBJ1-6

CDR3 protein: ASSEYPGGDLGAF
clone size: .
V gene: TRBV4-1
D gene: TRBD1
J gene: TRBJ1-1

CDR3 protein: ASSVGPRTGGYNEQF
clone size: .
V gene: TRBV5-1
D gene: TRBD1
J gene: TRBJ2-1

CDR3 protein: ASSTDGANEKLF
clone size: once
V gene: TRBV9
D gene: .
J gene: TRBJ1-4

CDR3 protein: ASSVAGGPGNEQF
clone size: .
V gene: TRBV2
D gene: TRBD2
J gene: TRBJ2-1

CDR3 protein: ASRKTFSSYEQY
clone size: once
V gene: TRBV19
D gene: .
J gene: TRBJ2-7